This T cell receptor (beta chain) came from a study of shared clonotypes between healthy human individuals. Sequenced by immunoSEQ multiplex PCR; TCRdb stores in-frame clones only, minus some. The sample lists roughly 2.4 million clones, 90% to 96% occurring once. Study findings and constraints: Naive subsets generally had larger estimated richness than memory subsets.

CDR3 length: 13 residues. Germline CDR1 and CDR2: SNHLY and FYNNEI. Trimming took 6 bases from V and 9 from J; bases not matched to a gene: 6. As to this clone: What it binds is unknown.

Donors comprised only Caucasian adults living in Nashville, Tennessee. The sequenced sample consisted of naive CD4+ T cells sorted from blood. The sample's subset: CD45RA+ positively selected. The V call is TRBV2, the J call TRBJ2-1, with 9 bases identical to TRBD2. The source of this sequence is a man younger than 35 in good health. CDR3 nucleotides: TGTGCCAGCAGGCGGGGGGGTACCGCTGAGCAGTTCTTC. Translating gives CASRRGGTAEQFF.